The next 13 T cell receptor beta chains were all read from a single sample in a study of post-analysis software for immune sequencing data. Notes on the study in general: TRBV segments more frequent in patients than in controls numbered five and included TRBV5-6, TRBV5-1 and TRBV20-1.

Antigen specificity for these receptors is unknown. cDNA libraries for TCR beta contained unique molecular identifiers. Each CDR3 protein is one row after TCRdb ran MiXCR on the PCR reads. Of over 250,000 distinct CDR3 sequences in the sample, around 34% were seen once. Sequencing used blood. Source of these receptors: a girl aged 10 to 17 with multiple sclerosis.

J is TRBJ2-5 and V is TRBV5-8, with D hard to call. The CDR3 covers 14 residues. Trimming left V 0 bases short and J 5 bases short, with 11 bases between. CDR1 is SGHTS and CDR2 is YDEGEE in the germline V gene. The CDR3 DNA reads TGTGCCAGCAGCTTGGATAAGTTCCCTGAGACCCAGTACTTC. Its translation is CASSLDKFPETQYF.

This rearrangement joins TRBV6-1 to TRBJ1-5; D gene uncertain. The V and J ends lost 1 base and 3 bases respectively, with 10 bases between them. This CDR3 contains 15 residues. Germline CDR1 reads MNHNS; CDR2 reads SASEGT. CDR3 in amino acids: CASSEGWTANQPQHF. CDR3 in DNA: TGTGCCAGCAGTGAAGGATGGACGGCCAATCAGCCCCAGCATTTT.

This clonotype was seen many times. The genes are TRBV15 and TRBJ1-1, with D uncertain. Germline V gene data show CDR1 as LNHNV and CDR2 as YYDKDF (reference sequence). This CDR3 contains 15 residues. The ends were cut back, 0 bases at V and 5 bases at J, with 13 bases in the middle. CDR3 loop: CATSRDREVWTEAFF. The DNA for the CDR3 is TGTGCCACCAGCAGAGATCGCGAGGTATGGACTGAAGCTTTCTTT.

The rearrangement links TRBV4-1 to TRBJ2-5; 9 bases agree with TRBD2. The CDR3 totals 17 residues. With 0 bases clipped from V and 2 bases from J, the junction kept 7 bases outside the gene matches. Germline V gene sequence: CDR1 MGHRA, CDR2 YSYEKL. In nucleotides, the CDR3 is TGCGCCAGCAGCCAAGATTTCTTGGCGGGAGGGCAAGAGACCCAGTACTTC. Protein sequence: CASSQDFLAGGQETQYF.

The gene calls are TRBV12-3 or TRBV12-4 and TRBJ1-6; D is unclear. Trimming took off 5 bases at V and 8 bases at J, with 7 bases between the two ends. This CDR3 is built from 12 residues. In nucleotides, the CDR3 is TGTGCCAGCAGTCAGACGGATTCACCCCTCCACTTT. Translated: CASSQTDSPLHF.

This clonotype was observed many times. DNA for the CDR3: TGTGCCAGCAGTACTATTCCGGGAGTCCCAGATACGCAGTATTTT. Its protein is CASSTIPGVPDTQYF. This sequence joins TRBV6-2 or TRBV6-3 and TRBJ2-3; the D gene is possibly TRBD2 (6 bases). From germline, CDR1 is MNHEY and CDR2 SVGEGT. Trimming removed 5 bases at V and 4 bases at J, with 16 bases between. The CDR3 is 15 residues long.

The chain has TRBV20-1 and TRBJ2-3, with D possibly matching TRBD2 (6 bases). The germline CDR1 and CDR2 sequences are DFQATT and SNEGSKA (reference sequence). V gave up 1 base and J gave up 0 bases, with 8 bases separating them. This CDR3 is 14 amino acids long. The CDR3 loop is CSARVRGSTDTQYF. The CDR3 region has the DNA TGCAGTGCTAGAGTGCGGGGAAGCACAGATACGCAGTATTTT.

This clonotype was recorded many times. V usage is TRBV9 and J usage is TRBJ1-2; possibly TRBD1 for D (6 bases). Trimming shortened V by 4 bases and J by 2 bases, and 15 bases separated the two germline ends. The germline V gene encodes CDR1 SGDLS and CDR2 YYNGEE. The CDR3 sequence is 15 residues long. The CDR3 spells CASSPKQGHNYGYTF. DNA of the CDR3: TGTGCCAGCAGCCCCAAGCAGGGGCACAACTATGGCTACACCTTC. Filled out from reference TRBV9 and TRBJ1-2, the complete variable domain reads DSGVTQTPKHLITATGQRVTLRCSPRSGDLSVYWYQQSLDQGLQFLIQYYNGEERAKGNILERFSAQQFPDLHSELNLSSLELGDSALYFCASSPKQGHNYGYTFGSGTRLTVV.

In this sample, this clonotype turned up many times. The V and J genes are TRBV4-1 and TRBJ1-2, with 7 bases that match TRBD1. Germline V CDR1 and CDR2: MGHRA, YSYEKL. The length of the CDR3 is 13 residues. J gave up 4 bases and V 8 bases, and 7 bases lay outside the gene matches. The CDR3 region has the DNA TGCGCCAGCTGGTCCAGGGGGTTCTATGGCTACACCTTC. Translating gives CASWSRGFYGYTF.

This clonotype was counted many times. The chain couples TRBV12-3 or TRBV12-4 to TRBJ2-7; D call uncertain. With 4 bases removed from V and 4 bases from J, the gap between germline ends came to 5 bases. The CDR3 runs 11 residues. The CDR3 nucleotides read TGTGCCAGCAGTTCTGGATACGAGCAGTACTTC. Its protein is CASSSGYEQYF.

At least ten counts were recorded for this clonotype. CDR3 sequence (DNA): TGCAGCGTTGGTCAGGGAGGAGCTGGGGCCAACGTCCTGACTTTC. Its protein product is CSVGQGGAGANVLTF. The chain combines TRBV29-1 with TRBJ2-6; D might be TRBD2 (6 bases). The CDR3 length is 15 residues. The V end was cut by 4 bases, the J end by 2 bases, with 12 bases between. Germline-derived CDR1 and CDR2 are SQVTM and ANQGSEA.

This chain's CDR3 is CVGSGDNTGELFF. For the CDR3, the DNA is TGCGTCGGGAGCGGAGATAACACCGGGGAGCTGTTTTTT. The V gene is TRBV20-1, the J gene TRBJ2-2; TRBD2 is a possible D gene (6 bases). Germline CDR1 DFQATT, CDR2 SNEGSKA (reference sequence). CDR3 length equals 13 residues.

This clonotype appeared many times. V is TRBV2 and J is TRBJ2-3; 11 bases are shared with TRBD2. The CDR3 has 15 residues. Trimming removed 3 bases from V and 5 bases from J; junction bases left unmatched: 4. Per germline, CDR1 SNHLY and CDR2 FYNNEI. CDR3 region: CASSDSGGAQDTQYF. In nucleotides, the CDR3 is TGTGCCAGCAGTGATAGCGGGGGGGCGCAAGATACGCAGTATTTT.